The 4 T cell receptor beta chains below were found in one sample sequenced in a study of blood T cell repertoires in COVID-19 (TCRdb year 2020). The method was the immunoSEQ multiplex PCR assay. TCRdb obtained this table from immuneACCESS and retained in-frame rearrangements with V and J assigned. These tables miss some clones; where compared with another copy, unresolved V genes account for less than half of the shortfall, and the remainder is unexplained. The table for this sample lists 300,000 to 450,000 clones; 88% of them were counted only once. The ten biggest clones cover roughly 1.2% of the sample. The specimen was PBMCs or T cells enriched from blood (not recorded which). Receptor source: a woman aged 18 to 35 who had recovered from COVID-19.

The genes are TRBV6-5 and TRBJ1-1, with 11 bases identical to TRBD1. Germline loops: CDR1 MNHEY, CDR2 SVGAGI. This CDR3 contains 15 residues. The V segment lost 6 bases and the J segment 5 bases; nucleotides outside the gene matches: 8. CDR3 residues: CASSGTGGGYTEAFF. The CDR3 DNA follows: TGTGCCAGCAGCGGGACAGGGGGAGGATATACTGAAGCTTTCTTT.

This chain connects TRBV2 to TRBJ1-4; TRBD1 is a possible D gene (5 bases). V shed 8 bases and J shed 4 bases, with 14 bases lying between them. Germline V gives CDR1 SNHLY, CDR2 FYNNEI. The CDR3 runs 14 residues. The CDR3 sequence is CASRVQGYNEKLFF. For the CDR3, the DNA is TGTGCCAGCCGTGTTCAGGGTTATAATGAAAAACTGTTTTTT.

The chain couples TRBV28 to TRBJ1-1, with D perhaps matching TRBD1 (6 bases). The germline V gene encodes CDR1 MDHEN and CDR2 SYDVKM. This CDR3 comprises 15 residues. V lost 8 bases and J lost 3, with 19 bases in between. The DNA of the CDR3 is TGTGCCAGCGGGTGGGAGGGGGTAGGGTACACTGAAGCTTTCTTT. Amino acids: CASGWEGVGYTEAFF. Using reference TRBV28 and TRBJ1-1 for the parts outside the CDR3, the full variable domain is DVKVTQSSRYLVKRTGEKVFLECVQDMDHENMFWYRQDPGLGLRLIYFSYDVKMKEKGDIPEGYSVSREKKERFSLILESASTNQTSMYLCASGWEGVGYTEAFFGQGTRLTVV.

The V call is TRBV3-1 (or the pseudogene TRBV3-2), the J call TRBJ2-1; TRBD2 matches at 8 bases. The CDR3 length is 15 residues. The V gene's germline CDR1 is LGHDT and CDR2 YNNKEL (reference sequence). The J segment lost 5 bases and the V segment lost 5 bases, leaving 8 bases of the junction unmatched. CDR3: CASSGGGTRNNEQFF. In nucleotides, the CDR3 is TGTGCCAGCAGCGGGGGGGGGACTAGGAACAATGAGCAGTTCTTC.